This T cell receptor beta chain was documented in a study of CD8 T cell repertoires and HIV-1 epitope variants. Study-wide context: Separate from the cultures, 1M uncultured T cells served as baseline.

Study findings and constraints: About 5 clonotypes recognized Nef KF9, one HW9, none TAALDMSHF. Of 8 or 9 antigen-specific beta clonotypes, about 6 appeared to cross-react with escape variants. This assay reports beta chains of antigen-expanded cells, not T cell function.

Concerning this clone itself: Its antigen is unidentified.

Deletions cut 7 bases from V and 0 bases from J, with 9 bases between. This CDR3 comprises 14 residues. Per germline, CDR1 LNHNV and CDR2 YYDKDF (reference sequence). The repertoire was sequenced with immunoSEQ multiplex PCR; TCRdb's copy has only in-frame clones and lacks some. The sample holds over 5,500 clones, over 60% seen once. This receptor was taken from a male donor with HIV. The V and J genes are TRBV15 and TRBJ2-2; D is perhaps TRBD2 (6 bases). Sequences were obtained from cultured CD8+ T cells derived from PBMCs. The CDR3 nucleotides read TGTGCCACCATAGCGGATACGAACACCGGGGAGCTGTTTTTT. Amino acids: CATIADTNTGELFF.